This T cell receptor (beta chain) derives from a study of blood T cells in healthy people across ages. Study-level information: Through template switching, about one barcoded beta molecule was captured per two T cells, as measured in model experiments. Study results and limitations: One million T cells yielded diversity estimates that were considered underestimates.

Alongside a J-beta primer mix, a sample-barcoded 5' primer served in a second PCR lasting roughly 7 to 11 cycles. TCRdb called the 5' RACE reads again in MiXCR, with one record for every CDR3 protein. The sample gives 980,000 or so distinct CDR3 sequences, roughly 43% of which show up once; over 10% is in the top ten. Germline values: CDR1 DFQATT, CDR2 SNEGSKA (reference sequence). The CDR3 is 13 amino acids. The germline V and J ends were trimmed by 6 bases and 4 bases, with 16 bases remaining between them. Concerning this clonotype itself: Its antigen is still unknown.

The V call is TRBV20-1, the J call TRBJ2-7; D is ambiguous. The clonotype was recovered from a man in his thirties or forties in good health. The sample taken for sequencing was blood. CDR3 sequence: CSALRRSPYEQYF. The CDR3 DNA follows: TGCAGTGCACTACGACGGTCCCCTTACGAGCAGTACTTC.